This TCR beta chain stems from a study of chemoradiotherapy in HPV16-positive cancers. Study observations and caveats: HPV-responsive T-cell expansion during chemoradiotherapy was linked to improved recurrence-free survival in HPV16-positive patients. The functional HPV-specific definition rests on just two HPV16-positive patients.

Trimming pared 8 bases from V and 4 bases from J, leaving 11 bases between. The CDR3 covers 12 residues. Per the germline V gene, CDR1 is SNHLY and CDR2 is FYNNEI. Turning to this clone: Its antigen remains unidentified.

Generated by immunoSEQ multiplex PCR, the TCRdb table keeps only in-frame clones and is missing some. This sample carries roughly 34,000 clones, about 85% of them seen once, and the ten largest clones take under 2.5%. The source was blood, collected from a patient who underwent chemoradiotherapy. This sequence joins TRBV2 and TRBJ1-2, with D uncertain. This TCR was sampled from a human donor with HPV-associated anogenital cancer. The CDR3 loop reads CASRTEGYGYTF. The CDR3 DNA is TGTGCCAGCCGCACCGAGGGCTATGGCTACACCTTC.